A selection of T cell receptor beta chains follows, all from one sample in a study of cytomegalovirus exposure and HLA in healthy donors. Using immunoSEQ multiplex PCR, the repertoire was profiled, and TCRdb retains in-frame clones only, with some absent. The sample contains about 87,000 clones, under 80% of which appear only once. The specimen sequenced was PBMCs. All receptors derive from a young man in good health and CMV-seropositive. The CDR3 runs from the conserved cysteine through the conserved F or W. The D gene is left open where the match is weak. Clone size, where shown, is once, few, many, or a class for clones that have expanded.

TRBV28	NA	NA	TRBJ2-1	TGTGCCAGCAGTTTACTAACAGGGCTTTCAAGTGAGCAGTTCTTC	CASSLLTGLSSEQFF
TRBV4-2	TRBD2	NA	TRBJ2-1	TGTGCCAGCAGCCAATTTAGGGCTAGCGGGAGGAATGAGCAGTTCTTC	CASSQFRASGRNEQFF
TRBV5-6	TRBD1	NA	TRBJ1-2	TGTGCCAGCAGCTTGAGACAGGGGAGCGGGGGCTACACCTTC	CASSLRQGSGGYTF
TRBV5-4	NA	NA	TRBJ2-1	TGTGCCAGCATGGGGGACTCCAGCAGCTACAATGAGCAGTTCTTC	CASMGDSSSYNEQFF
TRBV2	TRBD2	once	TRBJ2-5	TGTGCCAGCGGGGGATTAGCGGGAACGGAGACCCAGTACTTC	CASGGLAGTETQYF
TRBV18	TRBD1	NA	TRBJ2-7	TGTGCCAGCTCACCACCTGGGACAGCCTCTGGGGAGCAGTACTTC	CASSPPGTASGEQYF
TRBV7-2	TRBD1	few	TRBJ1-5	TGTGCCAGCAGCTCCCGGACAGGGGATAATCAGCCCCAGCATTTT	CASSSRTGDNQPQHF
TRBV14	TRBD1	NA	TRBJ1-1	TGTGCCAGCAGCCCTTTTACAGGGGCGGAGGACACTGAAGCTTTCTTT	CASSPFTGAEDTEAFF
TRBV6-5	TRBD1	NA	TRBJ2-7	TGTGCCAGCAGTTACCAACAGGGGCGGTACGAGCAGTACTTC	CASSYQQGRYEQYF
TRBV7-9	TRBD1	few	TRBJ2-7	TGTGCCAGCAGCTTTAGATTGGGACAGGACTACGAGCAGTACTTC	CASSFRLGQDYEQYF
TRBV6-1	TRBD1	NA	TRBJ2-2	TGTGCCAGCAGCCTCAGGGGGCGAAGCACCGGGGAGCTGTTTTTT	CASSLRGRSTGELFF
TRBV28	TRBD2	NA	TRBJ2-1	TGTGCCAGCAGTGGTAGCGGGCCTGAGCAGTTCTTC	CASSGSGPEQFF
TRBV28	TRBD2	once	TRBJ2-5	TGTGCCAGCAGTTTAGCTACTAGCGAGTACCAAGAGACCCAGTACTTC	CASSLATSEYQETQYF
TRBV10-3	NA	NA	TRBJ1-5	TGTGCCATCAGTGAGGGCGGGGGCACCAGCAATCAGCCCCAGCATTTT	CAISEGGGTSNQPQHF
TRBV6-1	NA	NA	TRBJ2-1	TGTGCCAGCAGGTACCCTAGTGATGAGCAGTTCTTC	CASRYPSDEQFF
TRBV6-1	TRBD1	NA	TRBJ1-5	TGTGCCAGCAGTGATCGGATAACAGATTACAGGGGGGCGCAGCCCCAGCATTTT	CASSDRITDYRGAQPQHF
TRBV6-1	TRBD1	NA	TRBJ1-5	TGTGCCAGCAGTTGGGACAGTGCTTATCAGCCCCAGCATTTT	CASSWDSAYQPQHF
TRBV7-9	NA	few	TRBJ2-5	TGTGCCAGCACCTTGGGCCGGGCTAGCCTGGAGACCCAGTACTTC	CASTLGRASLETQYF
TRBV6-5	NA	once	TRBJ1-1	TGTGCCAGCACCCTACGGGGGTTTAACACTGAAGCTTTCTTT	CASTLRGFNTEAFF
TRBV9	TRBD2	NA	TRBJ2-1	TGTGCCAGCAGCGTCGGGGGGGGTTGGGCCTACAATGAGCAGTTCTTC	CASSVGGGWAYNEQFF